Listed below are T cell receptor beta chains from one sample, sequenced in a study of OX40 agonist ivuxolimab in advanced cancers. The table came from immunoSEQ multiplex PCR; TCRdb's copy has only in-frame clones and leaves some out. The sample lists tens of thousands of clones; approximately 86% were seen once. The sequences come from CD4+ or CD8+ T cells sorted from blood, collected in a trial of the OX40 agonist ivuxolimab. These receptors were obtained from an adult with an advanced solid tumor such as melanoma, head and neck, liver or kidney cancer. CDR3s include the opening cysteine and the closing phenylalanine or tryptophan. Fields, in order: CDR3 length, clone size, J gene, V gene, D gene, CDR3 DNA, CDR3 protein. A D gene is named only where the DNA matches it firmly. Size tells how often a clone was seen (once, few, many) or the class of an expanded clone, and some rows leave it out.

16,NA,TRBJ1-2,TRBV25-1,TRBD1,TGTGCCAGCAGTGAATTAGGGACAGGGGACGGATATGGCTACACCTTC,CASSELGTGDGYGYTF
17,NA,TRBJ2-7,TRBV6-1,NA,TGTGCCAGCAGTGAAGAAGCAGAGGGTAGGGGAGCCTACGAGCAGTACTTC,CASSEEAEGRGAYEQYF
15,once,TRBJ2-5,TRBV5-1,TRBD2,TGCGCCAGCAGCTTGGTTAGCGGGACAACGGAGACCCAGTACTTC,CASSLVSGTTETQYF
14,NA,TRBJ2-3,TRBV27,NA,TGTGCCAGCAGTCCCTGGACTAGCACAGATACGCAGTATTTT,CASSPWTSTDTQYF
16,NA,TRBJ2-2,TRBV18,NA,TGTGCCAGTAGCCGCCCTACGGGACCTAACACCGGGGAGCTGTTTTTT,CASSRPTGPNTGELFF
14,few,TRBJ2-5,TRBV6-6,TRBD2,TGTGCCAGCAGGCTAGCGGGGGGCCAAGAGACCCAGTACTTC,CASRLAGGQETQYF
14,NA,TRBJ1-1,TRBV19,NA,TGTGCCAGTAGTATCAGGGGCGGTTCGACTGAAGCTTTCTTT,CASSIRGGSTEAFF
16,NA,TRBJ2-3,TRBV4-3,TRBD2,TGCGCCAGCAGCCAAGTAGCGGGGGGGAGCACAGATACGCAGTATTTT,CASSQVAGGSTDTQYF
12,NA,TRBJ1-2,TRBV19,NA,TGTGCCAGTACAGGGACCCAGGGGGGCTACACCTTC,CASTGTQGGYTF
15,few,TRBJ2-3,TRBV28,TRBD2,TGTGCCAGCAGCCCCGGGACTAGGGCCACAGATACGCAGTATTTT,CASSPGTRATDTQYF
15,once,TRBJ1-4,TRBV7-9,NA,TGTGCCAGCAGCCTCACAGGAGACCATAATGAAAAACTGTTTTTT,CASSLTGDHNEKLFF
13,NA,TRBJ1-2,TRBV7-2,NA,TGTGCCAGCAGCTCGCAGGGATCGGAAGGCTACACCTTC,CASSSQGSEGYTF
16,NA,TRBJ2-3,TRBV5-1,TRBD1,TGCGCCAGCAGCTCGGGGACAGCTTTAAACACAGATACGCAGTATTTT,CASSSGTALNTDTQYF
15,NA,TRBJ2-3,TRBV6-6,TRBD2,TGTGCCAGCAGACGGGGCGGGGGGGGCACAGATACGCAGTATTTT,CASRRGGGGTDTQYF
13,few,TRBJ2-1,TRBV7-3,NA,TGTGCCAGCAGCCCAACTGGCCCCGCTGAGCAGTTCTTC,CASSPTGPAEQFF
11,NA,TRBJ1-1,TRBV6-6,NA,TGTGCCAGCAGTCCCCGCATTGAAGCTTTCTTT,CASSPRIEAFF
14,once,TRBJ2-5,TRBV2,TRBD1,TGTGCCAGCAGTGAAGGGACAGGGAAGGGGACCCAGTACTTC,CASSEGTGKGTQYF
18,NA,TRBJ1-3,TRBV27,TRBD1,TGTGCCAGCAGTCTTGGGGCAGGGGGCTCCCTCTCTGGAAACACCATATATTTT,CASSLGAGGSLSGNTIYF
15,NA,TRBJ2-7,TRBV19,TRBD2,TGTGCCAGTAGTCACGGACTAGCGGCTTCCTACGAGCAGTACTTC,CASSHGLAASYEQYF
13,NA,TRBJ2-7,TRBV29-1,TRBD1,TGCAGCGTTGAGGGCACAGGGGCCTACGAGCAGTACTTC,CSVEGTGAYEQYF
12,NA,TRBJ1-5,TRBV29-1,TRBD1,TGCAGCGTTGGACAGGGGAATCAGCCCCAGCATTTT,CSVGQGNQPQHF
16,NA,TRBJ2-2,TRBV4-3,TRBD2,TGCGCCAGCAGCCAGATCACGGGGGGGTCCACCGGGGAGCTGTTTTTT,CASSQITGGSTGELFF